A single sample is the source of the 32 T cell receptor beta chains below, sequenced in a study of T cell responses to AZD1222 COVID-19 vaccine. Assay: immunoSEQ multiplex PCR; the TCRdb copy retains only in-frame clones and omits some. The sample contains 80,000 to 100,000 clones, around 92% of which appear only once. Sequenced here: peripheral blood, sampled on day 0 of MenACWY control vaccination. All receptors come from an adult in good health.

The DNA of the CDR3 is TGTGCCAGCAGCCCGGGGACAGGGAGGAATGAAAAACTGTTTTTT. It codes for CASSPGTGRNEKLFF. J is TRBJ1-4 and V is TRBV5-4, with 9 bases aligning to TRBD1. CDR3 length: 15 residues. Germline CDR1 SGHNT, CDR2 YYREEE (reference sequence). V was pared by 4 bases and J by 5 bases, with 6 bases of the junction left unmatched.

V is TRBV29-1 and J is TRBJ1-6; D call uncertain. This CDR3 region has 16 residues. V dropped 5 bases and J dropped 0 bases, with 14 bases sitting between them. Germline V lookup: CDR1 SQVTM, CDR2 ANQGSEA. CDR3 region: CSVSGIPSSYNSPLHF. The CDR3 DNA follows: TGCAGCGTTTCTGGAATTCCTAGCTCCTATAATTCACCCCTCCACTTT. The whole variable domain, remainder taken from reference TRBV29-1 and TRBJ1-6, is SAVISQKPSRDICQRGTSLTIQCQVDSQVTMMFWYRQQPGQSLTLIATANQGSEATYESGFVIDKFPISRPNLTFSTLTVSNMSPEDSSIYLCSVSGIPSSYNSPLHFGNGTRLTVT.

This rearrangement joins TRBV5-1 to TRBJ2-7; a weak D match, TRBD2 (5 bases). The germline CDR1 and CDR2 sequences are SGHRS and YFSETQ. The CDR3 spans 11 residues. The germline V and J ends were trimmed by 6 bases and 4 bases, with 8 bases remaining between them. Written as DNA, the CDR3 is TGCGCCAGCACATCGGGGTACGAGCAGTACTTC. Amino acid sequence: CASTSGYEQYF.

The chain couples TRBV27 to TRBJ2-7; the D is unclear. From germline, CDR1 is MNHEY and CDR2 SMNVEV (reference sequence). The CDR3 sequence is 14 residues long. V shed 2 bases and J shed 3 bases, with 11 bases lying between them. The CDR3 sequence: CASSLRSDGYEQYF. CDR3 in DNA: TGTGCCAGCAGTTTACGGAGCGACGGCTACGAGCAGTACTTC.

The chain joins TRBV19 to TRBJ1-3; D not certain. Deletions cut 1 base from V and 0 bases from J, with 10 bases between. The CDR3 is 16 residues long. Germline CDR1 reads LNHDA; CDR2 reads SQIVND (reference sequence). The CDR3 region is CASSIVGRSSGNTIYF. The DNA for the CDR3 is TGTGCCAGTAGTATAGTCGGCCGAAGCTCTGGAAACACCATATATTTT. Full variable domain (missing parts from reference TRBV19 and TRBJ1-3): DGGITQSPKYLFRKEGQNVTLSCEQNLNHDAMYWYRQDPGQGLRLIYYSQIVNDFQKGDIAEGYSVSREKKESFPLTVTSAQKNPTAFYLCASSIVGRSSGNTIYFGEGSWLTVV.

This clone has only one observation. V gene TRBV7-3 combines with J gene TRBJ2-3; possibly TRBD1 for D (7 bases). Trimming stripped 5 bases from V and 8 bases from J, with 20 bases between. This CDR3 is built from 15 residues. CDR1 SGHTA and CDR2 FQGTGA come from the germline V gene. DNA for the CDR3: TGTGCCAGCAGCACTTCAGGAGGAGGGGGCGGTACGCAGTATTTT. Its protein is CASSTSGGGGGTQYF.

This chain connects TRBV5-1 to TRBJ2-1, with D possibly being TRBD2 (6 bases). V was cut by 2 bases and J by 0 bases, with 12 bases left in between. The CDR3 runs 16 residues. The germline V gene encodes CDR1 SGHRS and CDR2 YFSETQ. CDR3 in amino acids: CASSFGAGSSYNEQFF. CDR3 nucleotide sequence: TGCGCCAGCAGCTTCGGTGCGGGGAGCTCCTACAATGAGCAGTTCTTC.

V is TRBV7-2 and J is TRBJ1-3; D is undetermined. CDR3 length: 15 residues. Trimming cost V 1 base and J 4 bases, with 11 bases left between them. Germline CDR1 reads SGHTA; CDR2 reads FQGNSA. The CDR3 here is CASSLVSGPGNTIYF. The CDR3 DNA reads TGTGCCAGCAGCTTAGTGTCGGGTCCCGGAAACACCATATATTTT. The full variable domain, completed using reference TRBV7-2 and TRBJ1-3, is GAGVSQSPSNKVTEKGKDVELRCDPISGHTALYWYRQSLGQGLEFLIYFQGNSAPDKSGLPSDRFSAERTGGSVSTLTIQRTQQEDSAVYLCASSLVSGPGNTIYFGEGSWLTVV.

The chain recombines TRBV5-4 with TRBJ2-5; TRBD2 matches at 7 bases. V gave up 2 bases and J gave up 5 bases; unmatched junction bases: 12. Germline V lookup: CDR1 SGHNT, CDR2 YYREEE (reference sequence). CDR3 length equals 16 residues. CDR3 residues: CASSFPGGSRGETQYF. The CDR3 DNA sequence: TGTGCCAGCAGCTTTCCCGGGGGGTCGCGGGGGGAGACCCAGTACTTC.

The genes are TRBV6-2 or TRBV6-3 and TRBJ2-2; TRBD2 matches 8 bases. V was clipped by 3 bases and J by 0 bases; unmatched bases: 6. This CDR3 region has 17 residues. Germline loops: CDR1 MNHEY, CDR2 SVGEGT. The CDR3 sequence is CASSYRFSGANTGELFF. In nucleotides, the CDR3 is TGTGCCAGCAGTTATCGTTTTAGCGGGGCGAACACCGGGGAGCTGTTTTTT.

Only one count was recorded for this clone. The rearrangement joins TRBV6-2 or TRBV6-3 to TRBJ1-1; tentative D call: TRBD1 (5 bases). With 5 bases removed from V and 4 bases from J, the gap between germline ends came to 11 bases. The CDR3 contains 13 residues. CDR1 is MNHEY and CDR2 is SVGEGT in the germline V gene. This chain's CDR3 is CASSPVRATEAFF. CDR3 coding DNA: TGTGCCAGCAGTCCGGTCAGGGCCACTGAAGCTTTCTTT.

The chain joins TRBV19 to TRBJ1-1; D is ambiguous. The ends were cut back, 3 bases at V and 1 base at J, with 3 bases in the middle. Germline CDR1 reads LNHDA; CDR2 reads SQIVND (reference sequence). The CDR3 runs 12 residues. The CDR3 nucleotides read TGTGCCAGTAGTATGGGGAACACTGAAGCTTTCTTT. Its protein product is CASSMGNTEAFF.

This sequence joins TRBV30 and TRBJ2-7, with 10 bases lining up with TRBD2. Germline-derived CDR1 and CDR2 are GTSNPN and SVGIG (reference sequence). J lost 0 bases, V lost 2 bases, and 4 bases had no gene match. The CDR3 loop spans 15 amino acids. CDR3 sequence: CAWSLAGAPSYEQYF. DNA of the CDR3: TGTGCCTGGAGTCTAGCGGGGGCCCCCTCCTACGAGCAGTACTTC. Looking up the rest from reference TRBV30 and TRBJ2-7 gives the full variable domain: SQTIHQWPATLVQPVGSPLSLECTVEGTSNPNLYWYRQAAGRGLQLLFYSVGIGQISSEVPQNLSASRPQDRQFILSSKKLLLSDSGFYLCAWSLAGAPSYEQYFGPGTRLTVT.

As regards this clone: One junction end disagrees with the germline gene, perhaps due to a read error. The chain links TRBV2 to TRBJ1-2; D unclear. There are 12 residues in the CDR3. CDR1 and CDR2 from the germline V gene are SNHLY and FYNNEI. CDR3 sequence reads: CASSQASSGYTF. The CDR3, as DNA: TGTGCCAGCAGTCAAGCTTCCTCCGGCTACACCTTC.

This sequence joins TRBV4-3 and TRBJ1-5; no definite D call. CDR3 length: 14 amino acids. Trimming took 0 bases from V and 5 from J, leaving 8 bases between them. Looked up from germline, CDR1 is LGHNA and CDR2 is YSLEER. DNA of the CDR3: TGCGCCAGCAGCCAAGACCTAAGGGATCAGCCCCAGCATTTT. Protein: CASSQDLRDQPQHF.

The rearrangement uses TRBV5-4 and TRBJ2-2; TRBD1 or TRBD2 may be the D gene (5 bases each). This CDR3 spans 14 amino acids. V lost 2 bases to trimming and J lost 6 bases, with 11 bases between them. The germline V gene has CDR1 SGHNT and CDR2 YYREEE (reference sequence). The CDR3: CASSLLDSPGELFF. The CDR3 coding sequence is TGTGCCAGCAGCTTACTAGACAGTCCCGGGGAGCTGTTTTTT.

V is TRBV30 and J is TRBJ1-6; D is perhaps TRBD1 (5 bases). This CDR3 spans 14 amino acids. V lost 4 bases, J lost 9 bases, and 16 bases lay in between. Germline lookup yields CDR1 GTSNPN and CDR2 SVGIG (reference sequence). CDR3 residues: CAWMGQGRGSPLHF. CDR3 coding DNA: TGTGCCTGGATGGGTCAGGGAAGGGGTTCACCCCTCCACTTT.

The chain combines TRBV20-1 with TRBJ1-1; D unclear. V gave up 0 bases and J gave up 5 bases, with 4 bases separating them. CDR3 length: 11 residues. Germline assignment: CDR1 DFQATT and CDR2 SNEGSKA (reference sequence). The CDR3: CSARDLTEAFF. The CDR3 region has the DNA TGCAGTGCTAGAGATCTTACTGAAGCTTTCTTT.

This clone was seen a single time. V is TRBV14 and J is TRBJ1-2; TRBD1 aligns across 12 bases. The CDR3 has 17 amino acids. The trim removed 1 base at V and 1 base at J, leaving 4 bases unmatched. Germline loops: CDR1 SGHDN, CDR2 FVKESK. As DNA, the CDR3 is TGTGCCAGCAGCCAAGGGGGGACAGGGGGCAGTAACTATGGCTACACCTTC. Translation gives CASSQGGTGGSNYGYTF.

The CDR3 region is CASSPEGGTTDTQYF. The CDR3 DNA sequence: TGTGCCAGCTCACCCGAAGGGGGGACCACAGATACGCAGTATTTT. This chain connects TRBV18 to TRBJ2-3; D is perhaps TRBD1 or TRBD2 (6 bases each). CDR1 KGHSH and CDR2 LQKENI come from the germline V gene. V lost 3 bases, J lost 2 bases, and 12 bases lay in between. The CDR3 sequence is 15 residues long.

The CDR3 protein is CASRFLAENTGELFF. CDR3 sequence (DNA): TGTGCCAGCAGATTTCTAGCGGAGAACACCGGGGAGCTGTTTTTT. The chain carries TRBV2 and TRBJ2-2; 7 bases agree with TRBD2. V trimming: 6 bases; J trimming: 1 base; junction bases outside the gene matches: 5. Germline values: CDR1 SNHLY, CDR2 FYNNEI. CDR3 length equals 15 residues.

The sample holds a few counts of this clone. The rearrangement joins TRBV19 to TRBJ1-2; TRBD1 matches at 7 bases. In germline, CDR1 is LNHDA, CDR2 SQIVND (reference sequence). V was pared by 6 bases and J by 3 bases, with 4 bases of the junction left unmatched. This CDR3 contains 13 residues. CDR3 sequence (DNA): TGTGCCAGTAGCGGACAGGCGTACTATGGCTACACCTTC. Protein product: CASSGQAYYGYTF. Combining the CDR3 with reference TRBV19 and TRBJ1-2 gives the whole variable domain DGGITQSPKYLFRKEGQNVTLSCEQNLNHDAMYWYRQDPGQGLRLIYYSQIVNDFQKGDIAEGYSVSREKKESFPLTVTSAQKNPTAFYLCASSGQAYYGYTFGSGTRLTVV.

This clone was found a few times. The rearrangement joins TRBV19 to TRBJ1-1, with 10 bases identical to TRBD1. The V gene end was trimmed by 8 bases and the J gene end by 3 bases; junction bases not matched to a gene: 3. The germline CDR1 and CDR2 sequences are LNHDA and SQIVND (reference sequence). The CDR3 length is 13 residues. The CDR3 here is CASDRGRYTEAFF. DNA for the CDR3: TGTGCCAGTGACAGGGGGCGATACACTGAAGCTTTCTTT. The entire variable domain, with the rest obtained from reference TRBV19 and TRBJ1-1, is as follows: DGGITQSPKYLFRKEGQNVTLSCEQNLNHDAMYWYRQDPGQGLRLIYYSQIVNDFQKGDIAEGYSVSREKKESFPLTVTSAQKNPTAFYLCASDRGRYTEAFFGQGTRLTVV.

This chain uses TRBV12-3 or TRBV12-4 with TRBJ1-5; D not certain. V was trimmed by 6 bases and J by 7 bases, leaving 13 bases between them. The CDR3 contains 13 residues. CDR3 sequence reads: CASSLWTVQPQHF. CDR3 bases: TGTGCCAGCAGCCTATGGACTGTCCAGCCCCAGCATTTT.

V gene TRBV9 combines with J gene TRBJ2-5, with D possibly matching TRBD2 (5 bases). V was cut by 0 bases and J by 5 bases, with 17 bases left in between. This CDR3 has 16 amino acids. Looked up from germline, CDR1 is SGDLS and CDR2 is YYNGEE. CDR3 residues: CASSVEAEVGRETQYF. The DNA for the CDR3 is TGTGCCAGCAGCGTAGAAGCGGAGGTTGGACGGGAGACCCAGTACTTC.

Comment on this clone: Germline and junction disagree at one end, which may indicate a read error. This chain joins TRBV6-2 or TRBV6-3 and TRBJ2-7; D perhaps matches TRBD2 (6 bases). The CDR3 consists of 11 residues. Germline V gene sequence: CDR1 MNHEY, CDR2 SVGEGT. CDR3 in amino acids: CASSTGGVTRF. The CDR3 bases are TGTGCCAGCAGTACCGGGGGAGTAACGCGCTTC.

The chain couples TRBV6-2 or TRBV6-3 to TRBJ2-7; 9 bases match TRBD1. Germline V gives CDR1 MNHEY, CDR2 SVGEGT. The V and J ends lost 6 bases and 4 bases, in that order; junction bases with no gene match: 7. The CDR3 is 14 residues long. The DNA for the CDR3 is TGTGCCAGCAGGTACAGGGGGCCGGGGTACGAGCAGTACTTC. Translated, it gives CASRYRGPGYEQYF.

The CDR3 sequence: CASSFPVAEQFF. CDR3 in DNA: TGCGCCAGCAGCTTTCCGGTAGCTGAGCAGTTCTTC. The chain employs TRBV5-1 and TRBJ2-1, with no clear D. There are 12 residues in the CDR3. The germline CDR1 and CDR2 sequences are SGHRS and YFSETQ. The V gene lost 2 bases and the J gene lost 9 bases, with 9 bases spanning the gap.

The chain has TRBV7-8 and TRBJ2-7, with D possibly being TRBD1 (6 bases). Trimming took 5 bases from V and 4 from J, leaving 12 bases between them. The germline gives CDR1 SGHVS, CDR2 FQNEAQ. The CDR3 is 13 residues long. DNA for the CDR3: TGTGCCAGCAGCCCCGTCACAGGGTACGAGCAGTACTTC. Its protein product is CASSPVTGYEQYF. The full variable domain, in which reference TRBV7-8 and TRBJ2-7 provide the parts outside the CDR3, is GAGVSQSPRYKVAKRGQDVALRCDPISGHVSLFWYQQALGQGPEFLTYFQNEAQLDKSGLPSDRFFAERPEGSVSTLKIQRTQQEDSAVYLCASSPVTGYEQYFGPGTRLTVT.

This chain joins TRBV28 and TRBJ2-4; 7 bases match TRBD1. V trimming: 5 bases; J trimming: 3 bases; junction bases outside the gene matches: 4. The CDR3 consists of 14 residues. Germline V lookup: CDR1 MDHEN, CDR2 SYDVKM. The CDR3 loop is CASSDGTVKNIQYF. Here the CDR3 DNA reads TGTGCCAGCAGTGACGGGACAGTCAAAAACATTCAGTACTTC.

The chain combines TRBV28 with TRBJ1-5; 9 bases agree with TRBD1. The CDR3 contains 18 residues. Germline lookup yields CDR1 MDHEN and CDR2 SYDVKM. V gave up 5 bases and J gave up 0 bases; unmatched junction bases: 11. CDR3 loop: CASSPPGQGWSSNQPQHF. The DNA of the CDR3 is TGTGCCAGCAGTCCACCGGGACAGGGCTGGAGTAGCAATCAGCCCCAGCATTTT.

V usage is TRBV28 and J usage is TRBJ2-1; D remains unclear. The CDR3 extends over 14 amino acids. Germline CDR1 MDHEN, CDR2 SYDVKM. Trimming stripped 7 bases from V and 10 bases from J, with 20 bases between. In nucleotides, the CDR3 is TGTGCCAGCAAGCAGGTGGGAATTATACTGGAGCAGTTCTTC. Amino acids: CASKQVGIILEQFF.